This entry lists 19 T cell receptor beta chains sequenced from one sample in a study of T cell clonotyping in hematopoietic cell transplantation. Time point denoted: recipient sample about 28 days before transplant, after cytoreduction. The table came from immunoSEQ multiplex PCR; TCRdb's copy has only in-frame clones and leaves some out. The sample has several thousand clones; approximately 79% are singletons. This specimen consisted of peripheral blood mononuclear cells, obtained before stem cell transplant. The origin of the receptors is a man in his 60s with acute myeloid leukemia. Some clones in this sample may be carry-over from other donors' samples.

This clone was seen a single time. The chain links TRBV6-1 to TRBJ2-3, with a weak D call TRBD1 (6 bases). V was pared by 6 bases and J by 0 bases, with 10 bases between. Per germline, CDR1 MNHNS and CDR2 SASEGT. The CDR3 has 14 amino acids. The CDR3 sequence: CASRAGQSTDTQYF. The DNA for the CDR3 is TGTGCCAGCAGAGCTGGACAGAGCACAGATACGCAGTATTTT.

Concerning this clone: At one of its ends the junction is not consistent with the germline gene, which may arise from a read error. The J gene is TRBJ2-5, the V gene TRBV7-7; D possibly corresponds to TRBD2 (6 bases). CDR3 length: 12 residues. In germline, CDR1 is SSHAT, CDR2 FNYEAQ (reference sequence). The CDR3 nucleotides are TGTGCTAGCAGCAGGACGGGAGACACTCTGTACTTC. This translates into CASSRTGDTLYF.

The chain combines TRBV5-1 with TRBJ1-1, with D maybe TRBD1 (5 bases). The CDR3 loop spans 14 amino acids. With 6 bases removed from V and 1 base from J, the gap between germline ends came to 13 bases. Germline assignment: CDR1 SGHRS and CDR2 YFSETQ. CDR3 protein: CASTPGRQNTEAFF. In DNA, the CDR3 is TGCGCCAGCACCCCGGGACGACAGAACACTGAAGCTTTCTTT.

The V call is TRBV7-6, the J call TRBJ2-7; tentatively, D is TRBD1 (7 bases). With 5 bases removed from V and 0 bases from J, the gap between germline ends came to 11 bases. Per germline, CDR1 SGHVS and CDR2 FNYEAQ. The CDR3 has 14 amino acids. CDR3 in amino acids: CASSPRDSSYEQYF. The DNA of the CDR3 is TGTGCCAGCAGCCCGCGGGACAGCTCCTACGAGCAGTACTTC.

This clone was picked up one time. This sequence joins TRBV27 and TRBJ2-3; D is undetermined. This CDR3 has 14 residues. Trimming left V 3 bases short and J 2 bases short, with 9 bases between. Germline loops: CDR1 MNHEY, CDR2 SMNVEV (reference sequence). DNA of the CDR3: TGTGCCAGCAGTTTTTCCGGATACACAGATACGCAGTATTTT. Its translation: CASSFSGYTDTQYF.

This rearrangement joins TRBV9 to TRBJ2-2; D is perhaps TRBD1 or TRBD2 (5 bases each). Germline values: CDR1 SGDLS, CDR2 YYNGEE. V was clipped by 0 bases and J by 1 base, with 10 bases between them. The CDR3 has 16 residues. The CDR3 loop reads CASSVGGTGNTGELFF. The CDR3 DNA follows: TGTGCCAGCAGCGTAGGGGGGACGGGGAACACCGGGGAGCTGTTTTTT.

The rearrangement uses TRBV9 and TRBJ2-3; TRBD2 aligns across 12 bases. Germline assignment: CDR1 SGDLS and CDR2 YYNGEE. There are 16 residues in the CDR3. V lost 3 bases and J lost 2; bases outside the gene matches: 4. The CDR3 protein is CASSASGGGPTDTQYF. CDR3 DNA: TGTGCCAGCAGCGCTAGCGGGGGGGGTCCCACAGATACGCAGTATTTT. Full variable domain (outside the CDR3, taken from reference TRBV9 and TRBJ2-3): DSGVTQTPKHLITATGQRVTLRCSPRSGDLSVYWYQQSLDQGLQFLIQYYNGEERAKGNILERFSAQQFPDLHSELNLSSLELGDSALYFCASSASGGGPTDTQYFGPGTRLTVL.

The chain couples TRBV12-5 to TRBJ1-6; D is ambiguous. V lost 7 bases and J lost 5, with 12 bases in between. There are 14 residues in the CDR3. The V gene's germline CDR1 is LGHNT and CDR2 FRNRAP. The CDR3 region has the DNA TGTGCTAGTGCCGTGGCAGGAGATAATTCACCCCTCCACTTT. Its protein is CASAVAGDNSPLHF.

The V and J genes are TRBV6-1 and TRBJ1-1; the D gene is possibly TRBD1 (5 bases). The V and J ends lost 0 bases and 1 base respectively, with 12 bases between them. CDR1 is MNHNS, CDR2 SASEGT, per germline. This CDR3 spans 16 amino acids. The CDR3 DNA sequence: TGTGCCAGCAGTGAAGCGATGCCAGGGAGGAACACTGAAGCTTTCTTT. Protein product: CASSEAMPGRNTEAFF.

This chain connects TRBV5-5 to TRBJ1-4; D remains unclear. The CDR3 has 14 amino acids. Germline V gene lookup returns CDR1 SGHKS and CDR2 YYEKEE (reference sequence). V lost 4 bases, J lost 7 bases, and 14 bases lay in between. The CDR3 sequence is CASSSGSLVEKLFF. CDR3 nucleotide sequence: TGTGCCAGCAGCAGTGGGAGCCTGGTTGAAAAACTGTTTTTT.

Note on this clone: Other DNA sequences in this specimen translate into the identical CDR3. This chain links TRBV5-4 with TRBJ2-5; D remains ambiguous. This CDR3 spans 14 amino acids. Per the germline V gene, CDR1 is SGHNT and CDR2 is YYREEE (reference sequence). The V end lost 0 bases, the J end lost 0 bases, and 6 bases lay between the germline ends. The CDR3 sequence: CASSLAGNQETQYF. The CDR3 nucleotides read TGTGCCAGCAGCTTGGCCGGCAACCAAGAGACCCAGTACTTC.

The chain links TRBV19 to TRBJ1-5, with D maybe TRBD1 (5 bases). V lost 7 bases and J lost 0, with 13 bases in between. The length of the CDR3 is 15 residues. Germline CDR1 LNHDA, CDR2 SQIVND (reference sequence). The CDR3 region is CASNSMGGSNQPQHF. The CDR3 nucleotides are TGTGCCAGTAATTCTATGGGGGGTAGCAATCAGCCCCAGCATTTT.

V usage is TRBV7-2 and J usage is TRBJ2-3, with 10 bases matching TRBD2. Per germline, CDR1 SGHTA and CDR2 FQGNSA. The CDR3 has 15 amino acids. J lost 7 bases, V lost 5 bases, and 9 bases had no gene match. CDR3 coding DNA: TGTGCCAGCAGCACCCAGAGCGGGGGGGCTTATACGCAGTATTTT. The encoded protein is CASSTQSGGAYTQYF.

V and J are TRBV29-1 and TRBJ1-1; possibly TRBD1 for D (6 bases). This CDR3 comprises 13 residues. Germline V gives CDR1 SQVTM, CDR2 ANQGSEA. Trimming shortened V by 7 bases and J by 8 bases, and 20 bases separated the two germline ends. The DNA for the CDR3 is TGCAGCGCCCATCTGGTCAAGGGGGAAGAAGCTTTCTTT. Residues: CSAHLVKGEEAFF. The full variable domain, with the rest looked up from reference TRBV29-1 and TRBJ1-1, is SAVISQKPSRDICQRGTSLTIQCQVDSQVTMMFWYRQQPGQSLTLIATANQGSEATYESGFVIDKFPISRPNLTFSTLTVSNMSPEDSSIYLCSAHLVKGEEAFFGQGTRLTVV.

The chain has TRBV10-1 and TRBJ2-5; no clear D gene. The CDR3 loop spans 14 amino acids. The ends were cut back, 0 bases at V and 5 bases at J, with 10 bases in the middle. The germline CDR1 and CDR2 sequences are WNHNN and SYGVQD (reference sequence). The CDR3 region is CASSESGVEETQYF. The CDR3 nucleotides are TGCGCCAGCAGTGAGTCAGGCGTAGAGGAGACCCAGTACTTC.

J is TRBJ2-3 and V is TRBV5-1; no clear D. Germline V lookup: CDR1 SGHRS, CDR2 YFSETQ. The CDR3 consists of 14 residues. Trimming removed 0 bases from V and 6 bases from J, with 11 bases in between. CDR3 in amino acids: CASSLEGPGDTQYF. In nucleotides, the CDR3 is TGCGCCAGCAGCTTGGAAGGGCCAGGCGATACGCAGTATTTT.

V is TRBV11-3 and J is TRBJ2-5, with TRBD2 as a possible D gene (5 bases). CDR3 length: 15 amino acids. Between the trimmed V and J ends, which lost 5 bases and 3 bases, there was a span of 16 bases. Germline assignment: CDR1 SGHNT and CDR2 YENEEA. The CDR3 sequence: CASSLGLEAEETQYF. The DNA of the CDR3 is TGTGCCAGCAGCCTCGGGCTGGAAGCGGAAGAGACCCAGTACTTC.

The J gene is TRBJ1-5, the V gene TRBV2; no definite D call. Per germline, CDR1 SNHLY and CDR2 FYNNEI. Trimming stripped 0 bases from V and 0 bases from J, with 6 bases between. The CDR3 totals 15 residues. The CDR3 DNA is TGTGCCAGCAGTGAAGCCAGCTATAGCAATCAGCCCCAGCATTTT. Translated, it gives CASSEASYSNQPQHF.

The gene calls are TRBV30 and TRBJ1-2; the match to TRBD1 covers 9 bases. Trimming at V came to 2 bases and at J to 13 bases, leaving 11 bases not matched to a gene. The CDR3 has 13 residues. Germline assignment: CDR1 GTSNPN and CDR2 SVGIG (reference sequence). The CDR3 loop reads CAWSPPGQGGSTF. CDR3 coding DNA: TGTGCCTGGAGTCCCCCGGGACAGGGAGGGAGCACCTTC.